These 31 T cell receptor beta chains were all obtained from the same sample, sequenced in a study of blood T cell repertoires in COVID-19. Assay used: immunoSEQ multiplex PCR; TCRdb lists only in-frame clones, some missing. The sample carries about 65,000 clones, approximately 93% recorded once. What was sequenced was peripheral blood. The receptors shown here come from a man between 65 and 85 years old with active COVID-19.

The chain joins TRBV5-5 to TRBJ2-2; TRBD1 is a possible D gene (6 bases). The ends were cut back, 4 bases at V and 6 bases at J, with 25 bases in the middle. This CDR3 contains 18 residues. Germline CDR1 reads SGHKS; CDR2 reads YYEKEE (reference sequence). CDR3 residues: CASSQRARGVTYAGELFF. DNA for the CDR3: TGTGCCAGCAGCCAAAGGGCCAGGGGCGTCACGTACGCCGGGGAGCTGTTTTTT. The variable domain in full, with the rest retrieved from reference TRBV5-5 and TRBJ2-2, is DAGVTQSPTHLIKTRGQQVTLRCSPISGHKSVSWYQQVLGQGPQFIFQYYEKEERGRGNFPDRFSARQFPNYSSELNVNALLLGDSALYLCASSQRARGVTYAGELFFGEGSRLTVL.

The V call is TRBV7-3, the J call TRBJ1-1; 9 bases agree with TRBD1. V was pared by 8 bases and J by 3 bases, with 10 bases of the junction left unmatched. Germline V lookup: CDR1 SGHTA, CDR2 FQGTGA. This CDR3 has 15 amino acids. This chain's CDR3 is CASHRSGTGHTEAFF. DNA for the CDR3: TGTGCCAGCCACAGGTCTGGGACAGGGCACACTGAAGCTTTCTTT.

This sequence joins TRBV28 and TRBJ1-5; the D gene is possibly TRBD1 (6 bases). Trimming stripped 1 base from V and 2 bases from J, with 9 bases between. From germline, CDR1 is MDHEN and CDR2 SYDVKM. CDR3 length: 15 residues. Here the CDR3 reads CASSLSRGGNQPQHF. The CDR3 DNA sequence: TGTGCCAGCAGTTTATCCAGGGGAGGCAATCAGCCCCAGCATTTT.

The chain is built from TRBV27 and TRBJ2-2; D uncertain. V gave up 6 bases and J gave up 0 bases, with 8 bases separating them. The CDR3 spans 14 residues. CDR1 MNHEY and CDR2 SMNVEV come from the germline V gene (reference sequence). The CDR3 DNA reads TGTGCCAGCAGGGGCAGGTCGAACACCGGGGAGCTGTTTTTT. Translating it yields CASRGRSNTGELFF.

The genes are TRBV6-2 or TRBV6-3 and TRBJ2-2; the match to TRBD2 covers 8 bases. This CDR3 has 16 amino acids. With V trimmed by 2 bases and J by 4 bases, 6 bases remained unmatched. Germline V gives CDR1 MNHEY, CDR2 SVGEGT. CDR3: CASSYPGLVGTGELFF. The CDR3 DNA is TGTGCCAGCAGTTACCCGGGACTAGTGGGCACCGGGGAGCTGTTTTTT.

V and J are TRBV18 and TRBJ1-4; the D gene is possibly TRBD1 (5 bases). This CDR3 spans 16 amino acids. Germline CDR1 reads KGHSH; CDR2 reads LQKENI. V shed 0 bases and J shed 3 bases, with 11 bases lying between them. The CDR3: CASSPPGRGPNEKLFF. Written as DNA, the CDR3 is TGTGCCAGCTCACCACCGGGGAGGGGCCCTAATGAAAAACTGTTTTTT.

The J gene is TRBJ2-1, the V gene TRBV4-2; TRBD1 is a possible D gene (5 bases). CDR3 size: 13 residues. Germline V gene sequence: CDR1 LGHNA, CDR2 YNFKEQ. V gave up 6 bases and J gave up 5 bases, with 11 bases separating them. The CDR3 region is CASRPQGNNEQFF. Written as DNA, the CDR3 is TGTGCCAGCAGGCCGCAGGGTAACAATGAGCAGTTCTTC.

This rearrangement joins TRBV7-6 to TRBJ2-5; 12 positions agree with TRBD2. The germline V gene has CDR1 SGHVS and CDR2 FNYEAQ. The CDR3 contains 18 residues. Unmatched junction bases numbered 10, after V lost 4 bases and J lost 1 base. The CDR3, as DNA: TGTGCCAGCAGCTCCCTAGCGGGGGGGCTGTCTCTCCAAGAGACCCAGTACTTC. Encoded protein: CASSSLAGGLSLQETQYF.

V gene TRBV27 combines with J gene TRBJ2-1; 8 bases fit TRBD1. This CDR3 comprises 18 residues. Trimming at V came to 4 bases and at J to 3 bases, leaving 14 bases not matched to a gene. Germline CDR1 and CDR2: MNHEY and SMNVEV (reference sequence). CDR3 residues: CASSSPRARTGLYNEQFF. The CDR3 DNA reads as TGTGCCAGCAGTTCACCACGTGCCCGGACAGGGCTCTACAATGAGCAGTTCTTC.

The chain recombines TRBV2 with TRBJ1-2; D might be TRBD1 (5 bases). The CDR3 totals 13 residues. In germline, CDR1 is SNHLY, CDR2 FYNNEI. Deletions cut 6 bases from V and 6 bases from J, with 14 bases between. As DNA, the CDR3 is TGTGCCAGCAGCCAACGACAGACGGATGGCTACACCTTC. This codes for CASSQRQTDGYTF.

The chain employs TRBV3-1 (or the pseudogene TRBV3-2) and TRBJ2-3; the match to TRBD1 covers 9 bases. The V segment lost 2 bases and the J segment 3 bases; nucleotides outside the gene matches: 3. Germline V CDR1 and CDR2: LGHDT, YNNKEL (reference sequence). CDR3 length equals 15 residues. Here the CDR3 reads CASSQTGTGTDTQYF. In nucleotides, the CDR3 is TGTGCCAGCAGCCAAACCGGGACAGGGACAGATACGCAGTATTTT.

V is TRBV7-7 and J is TRBJ2-3; perhaps TRBD1 as D (6 bases). Looked up from germline, CDR1 is SSHAT and CDR2 is FNYEAQ (reference sequence). Trimming removed 5 bases from V and 0 bases from J, with 12 bases in between. This CDR3 has 15 amino acids. CDR3 coding DNA: TGTGCCAGCAGCCAGCAGGGGCGCAGCACAGATACGCAGTATTTT. It codes for CASSQQGRSTDTQYF. Supplemented by reference TRBV7-7 and TRBJ2-3, the full variable domain reads GAGVSQSPRYKVTKRGQDVTLRCDPISSHATLYWYQQALGQGPEFLTYFNYEAQPDKSGLPSDRFSAERPEGSISTLTIQRTEQRDSAMYRCASSQQGRSTDTQYFGPGTRLTVL.

The chain links TRBV19 to TRBJ1-5; D call uncertain. Trimming took off 3 bases at V and 6 bases at J, with 15 bases between the two ends. The length of the CDR3 is 15 residues. Germline assignment: CDR1 LNHDA and CDR2 SQIVND (reference sequence). The CDR3 protein is CASSIIRGFAQPQHF. DNA of the CDR3: TGTGCCAGTAGTATCATCAGAGGGTTCGCTCAGCCCCAGCATTTT.

The rearrangement joins TRBV5-1 to TRBJ1-2, with 7 bases that match TRBD1. The J segment lost 5 bases and the V segment lost 5 bases, leaving 18 bases of the junction unmatched. Germline assignment: CDR1 SGHRS and CDR2 YFSETQ. The CDR3 runs to 17 residues. CDR3 in amino acids: CASSGVDPHRGRYGYTF. In DNA form, the CDR3 reads TGCGCCAGCAGTGGGGTGGACCCACACAGGGGTCGATATGGCTACACCTTC.

This clone appeared once. V gene TRBV6-5 combines with J gene TRBJ1-1, with D perhaps TRBD1 (6 bases). V lost 10 bases and J 0 bases, leaving 12 bases between the germline ends. This CDR3 has 13 amino acids. The germline V gene has CDR1 MNHEY and CDR2 SVGAGI. CDR3 amino acids: CATAQGLNTEAFF. As DNA, the CDR3 is TGTGCCACAGCACAGGGACTGAACACTGAAGCTTTCTTT.

V and J are TRBV6-5 and TRBJ1-6; D remains unclear. Germline loops: CDR1 MNHEY, CDR2 SVGAGI. Trimming pared 0 bases from V and 7 bases from J, leaving 7 bases between. There are 14 residues in the CDR3. CDR3 in amino acids: CASSYSGGNSPLHF. CDR3 nucleotide sequence: TGTGCCAGCAGTTACTCGGGAGGGAATTCACCCCTCCACTTT.

The chain employs TRBV18 and TRBJ2-7, with 8 nucleotides matching TRBD2. This CDR3 comprises 14 residues. With V trimmed by 2 bases and J by 5 bases, 5 bases remained unmatched. Germline-derived CDR1 and CDR2 are KGHSH and LQKENI. The CDR3 DNA follows: TGTGCCAGCTCACCAGGGACTAGTCTCCACGAGCAGTACTTC. This encodes CASSPGTSLHEQYF.

CDR3 bases: TGTGCCATCATGTCGGCGGGGGGGAACTCGGAGCAGTTCTTC. This encodes CAIMSAGGNSEQFF. The chain has TRBV10-3 and TRBJ2-1, with TRBD2 matching over 9 bases. The CDR3 loop spans 14 amino acids. The ends lost 7 bases at V and 10 bases at J; junction bases unmatched: 11. Germline CDR1 and CDR2: ENHRY and SYGVKD.

The V and J genes are TRBV7-2 and TRBJ1-6; 8 bases agree with TRBD1. Germline V gene data show CDR1 as SGHTA and CDR2 as FQGNSA. V lost 5 bases and J lost 14; bases outside the gene matches: 14. CDR3 length: 15 residues. CDR3 coding DNA: TGTGCCAGCAGCCCCCTGGGGACAGGAGGGGACTCCCTCCACTTT. Translation gives CASSPLGTGGDSLHF.

The V and J genes are TRBV4-1 and TRBJ1-6; TRBD1 is a possible D gene (5 bases). Trimming stripped 1 base from V and 6 bases from J, with 10 bases between. This CDR3 has 15 residues. The germline gives CDR1 MGHRA, CDR2 YSYEKL. CDR3 bases: TGCGCCAGCAGCCAAGTCCCGGGGGGTAATTCACCCCTCCACTTT. Protein: CASSQVPGGNSPLHF.

J is TRBJ2-6 and V is TRBV19; D is perhaps TRBD1 (6 bases). Per germline, CDR1 LNHDA and CDR2 SQIVND (reference sequence). CDR3 length: 17 amino acids. V dropped 1 base and J dropped 2 bases, with 12 bases sitting between them. CDR3 sequence reads: CASSIGQGQTGANVLTF. The CDR3, as DNA: TGTGCCAGTAGTATAGGGCAGGGGCAGACTGGGGCCAACGTCCTGACTTTC.

V and J are TRBV10-3 and TRBJ1-6, with 9 bases matching TRBD1. Germline trimming cut 7 bases from V and 9 bases from J; bases unmatched to any gene: 13. CDR1 is ENHRY and CDR2 is SYGVKD in the germline V gene. The CDR3 has 16 amino acids. The CDR3 here is CAINPGQGDFRSPLHF. The CDR3 DNA reads TGTGCCATCAATCCGGGACAGGGTGACTTTCGTTCACCCCTCCACTTT.

This clone has more than one count but fewer than ten. The chain couples TRBV5-4 to TRBJ1-2; perhaps TRBD1 as D (6 bases). The CDR3 is made up of 14 amino acids. Per germline, CDR1 SGHNT and CDR2 YYREEE (reference sequence). V was cut by 4 bases and J by 3 bases, with 13 bases left in between. The CDR3 nucleotides are TGTGCCAGCAGCCAACAGGGCATGGACTATGGCTACACCTTC. The encoded protein is CASSQQGMDYGYTF.

V is TRBV28 and J is TRBJ2-4; TRBD2 might be the D (7 bases). V lost 6 bases, J lost 8 bases, and 14 bases lay in between. The CDR3 totals 13 residues. The germline V gene encodes CDR1 MDHEN and CDR2 SYDVKM. The CDR3 here is CASRWGGADIQYF. CDR3 nucleotides: TGTGCCAGCAGATGGGGGGGGGCGGACATTCAGTACTTC.

The chain joins TRBV18 to TRBJ1-1; a weak D match, TRBD1 (5 bases). Germline V gene data show CDR1 as KGHSH and CDR2 as LQKENI. The CDR3 length is 15 residues. V lost 6 bases and J lost 0, with 14 bases in between. The CDR3 sequence is CASSQGSRMNTEAFF. The CDR3 coding sequence is TGTGCCAGCTCCCAGGGCAGTCGGATGAACACTGAAGCTTTCTTT.

This clone was seen only once. This sequence joins TRBV5-1 and TRBJ2-7, with D maybe TRBD1 (6 bases). The CDR3 sequence is 18 residues long. Germline V gene sequence: CDR1 SGHRS, CDR2 YFSETQ. Between the trimmed V and J ends, which lost 1 base and 0 bases, there was a span of 20 bases. CDR3 protein: CASSLTRDTIGPSYEQYV. CDR3 DNA sequence: TGCGCCAGCAGCTTGACCCGGGACACCATAGGCCCCTCCTACGAGCAGTACGTC.

The chain's CDR3 is CASSEYLGGTGGVEQYF. The CDR3 DNA reads as TGTGCCAGCAGTGAATATCTCGGCGGGACAGGGGGCGTCGAGCAGTACTTC. V usage is TRBV25-1 and J usage is TRBJ2-7; 12 nucleotides line up with TRBD1. The CDR3 covers 17 residues. CDR1 and CDR2 (germline): MGHDK, SYGVNS. After removal of 0 bases from V and 6 bases from J, the junction contained 9 bases not matched to a gene.

The gene calls are TRBV21-1 and TRBJ2-1; the table's D gene call, TRBD2, was not cross checked with the DNA. TRBV21-1 is noted as a pseudogene. The CDR3 is 13 amino acids. CDR3 DNA: TGTGCCAGCAGCTACACTAGAAATAGTGAGCAGTTCTTC. As protein: CASSYTRNSEQFF.

The V gene is TRBV6-5, the J gene TRBJ1-6, with D perhaps TRBD1 (6 bases). Germline CDR1 reads MNHEY; CDR2 reads SVGAGI. The CDR3 extends over 13 amino acids. V lost 7 bases and J lost 7, with 11 bases in between. As DNA, the CDR3 is TGTGCCAGCACAAGGCAGGGGAATTCACCCCTCCACTTT. This translates into CASTRQGNSPLHF.

This rearrangement joins TRBV29-1 to TRBJ1-5; 9 bases match TRBD1. CDR3 length equals 12 residues. Germline CDR1 and CDR2: SQVTM and ANQGSEA. Trimming at V came to 6 bases and at J to 10 bases, leaving 7 bases not matched to a gene. CDR3 nucleotide sequence: TGCAGCGTCGGGGGACAGGGCGAACCCCAGCATTTT. This gives the protein CSVGGQGEPQHF.

The chain joins TRBV9 to TRBJ2-3; tentatively, D is TRBD2 (5 bases). The germline V gene encodes CDR1 SGDLS and CDR2 YYNGEE. The CDR3 sequence is 15 residues long. Between the trimmed V and J ends, which lost 0 bases and 1 base, there was a span of 9 bases. CDR3 in amino acids: CASSVAGRGTDTQYF. The CDR3 DNA sequence: TGTGCCAGCAGCGTAGCGGGAAGGGGCACAGATACGCAGTATTTT.